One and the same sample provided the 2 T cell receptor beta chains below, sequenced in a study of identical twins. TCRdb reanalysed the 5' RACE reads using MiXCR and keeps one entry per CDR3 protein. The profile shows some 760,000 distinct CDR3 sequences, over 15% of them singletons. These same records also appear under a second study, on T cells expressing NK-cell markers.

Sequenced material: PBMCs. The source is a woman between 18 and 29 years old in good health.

CDR3 sequence reads: CASSPHYGGGELFF. The CDR3 DNA is TGTGCCAGCAGCCCCCACTACGGGGGCGGGGAGCTGTTTTTT. This rearrangement joins TRBV7-9 to TRBJ2-2; a possible D gene is TRBD2 (6 bases). V was trimmed by 5 bases and J by 7 bases, leaving 14 bases between them. The CDR3 runs 14 residues. CDR1 is SEHNR, CDR2 FQNEAQ, per germline (reference sequence).

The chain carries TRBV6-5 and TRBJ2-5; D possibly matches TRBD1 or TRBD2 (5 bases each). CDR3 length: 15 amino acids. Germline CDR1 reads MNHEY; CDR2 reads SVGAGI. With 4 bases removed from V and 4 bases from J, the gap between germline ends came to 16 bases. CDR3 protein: CASSSGRGGRETQYF. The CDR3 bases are TGTGCCAGCAGTTCCGGGCGTGGGGGAAGAGAGACCCAGTACTTC.